Below, one T cell receptor beta chain is given with its context. Its cognate antigen is unknown. These data are taken from a study of CD8+ T cells in alopecia areata. Points from the study as a whole: Tissue-resident alphabeta T cells belonging to normal skin likewise get sequenced within scalp specimens. It was lesional scalp, especially alopecia totalis/universalis, that showed higher clonality than normal scalp. Patients shared TCRs less clearly than mice did, possibly for HLA-related reasons.

The CDR3 sequence is 15 residues long. The V gene end was trimmed by 6 bases and the J gene end by 3 bases; junction bases not matched to a gene: 5. The V gene's germline CDR1 is MNHEY and CDR2 SVGAGI. Extracted from the samples, RNA was reverse transcribed into cDNA to serve as the sequencing template. TCRdb's table, derived via immunoSEQ multiplex PCR, lists solely in-frame clones and lacks some. The sample holds about 200,000 clones, roughly 57% seen once. From alopecia areata patients, lesional scalp punch biopsies and peripheral blood were collected. This sequence originates from a human donor with alopecia areata. This chain connects TRBV6-5 to TRBJ1-1; 12 bases are a match to TRBD1. The sample here was CD4+ T cells sorted from blood, taken at week 0. The CDR3 here is CASSRGDRGHTEAFF. For the CDR3, the DNA is TGTGCCAGCAGCCGCGGGGACAGGGGGCACACTGAAGCTTTCTTT.